One and the same sample provided the 12 T cell receptor beta chains below, sequenced in a study of T cell repertoires in cytomegalovirus infection. TCRdb processed the reads anew with MiXCR; each CDR3 protein has one entry. In the table there are approximately 190,000 distinct CDR3 sequences, 28% of which are singletons. The sequencing input was PBMCs. Receptors were obtained from a human donor in good health (CMV status not recorded). Some clones in this sample may be carry-over from other donors' samples.

This clonotype has ten or more counts. An end of the junction does not agree with germline; a read error may underlie this. The chain carries TRBV7-7 and TRBJ2-3; D uncertain. Germline CDR1 is SSHAT and CDR2 is FNYEAQ (reference sequence). The CDR3 extends over 17 amino acids. The DNA for the CDR3 is TGTGCTAGCAGCTTAGAGATAGTGGCGTCTAGCACAGATACGCAGTATTTT. Translation: CASSLEIVASSTDTQYF.

This clonotype was found many times. V usage is TRBV7-7 and J usage is TRBJ2-5; unclear D gene. The CDR3 is made up of 15 amino acids. CDR1 and CDR2 (germline): SSHAT, FNYEAQ (reference sequence). In nucleotides, the CDR3 is TGTGCTAGCTCGGAAGGCAGTCAGTACCAAGAGACCCAGTACTTC. Translating it yields CASSEGSQYQETQYF.

The rearrangement uses TRBV7-6 and TRBJ1-2, with D possibly TRBD1 on 6 matching bases. The CDR3 consists of 17 residues. The germline gives CDR1 SGHVS, CDR2 FNYEAQ. The V end was cut by 5 bases, the J end by 4 bases, with 23 bases between. The CDR3 DNA is TGTGCCAGCAGCGCCTCGGGGTCAGGGGCGGACGGCTATGGCTACACCTTC. Translated, it gives CASSASGSGADGYGYTF.

This clonotype has at least ten counts. V and J are TRBV7-9 and TRBJ1-5; D is unclear. V was cut by 5 bases and J by 0 bases, with 5 bases left in between. This CDR3 is built from 13 residues. The germline V gene has CDR1 SEHNR and CDR2 FQNEAQ (reference sequence). In DNA, the CDR3 is TGTGCCAGCAGCACTGATAGCAATCAGCCCCAGCATTTT. Residues: CASSTDSNQPQHF.

This clonotype showed up just a few times. The genes are TRBV7-3 and TRBJ1-1; D is unresolved. The CDR3 totals 12 residues. V shed 4 bases and J shed 1 base, with 4 bases lying between them. In germline, CDR1 is SGHTA, CDR2 FQGTGA. The CDR3 reads CASSSANTEAFF. Written as DNA, the CDR3 is TGTGCCAGCAGCTCGGCGAACACTGAAGCTTTCTTT. Full variable domain (missing parts from reference TRBV7-3 and TRBJ1-1): GAGVSQTPSNKVTEKGKYVELRCDPISGHTALYWYRQSLGQGPEFLIYFQGTGAADDSGLPNDRFFAVRPEGSVSTLKIQRTERGDSAVYLCASSSANTEAFFGQGTRLTVV.

The chain links TRBV20-1 to TRBJ1-4; a weak D match, TRBD1 (5 bases). This CDR3 spans 18 amino acids. From germline, CDR1 is DFQATT and CDR2 SNEGSKA (reference sequence). The V gene lost 1 base and the J gene lost 6 bases, with 24 bases spanning the gap. The CDR3 sequence is CSARGPMKGRLGDEKLFF. In DNA form, the CDR3 reads TGCAGTGCTAGAGGCCCAATGAAGGGTAGATTAGGGGATGAAAAACTGTTTTTT.

In this sample, this clonotype turned up many times. The chain carries TRBV7-2 and TRBJ1-1; no reliable D call. The CDR3 is 16 amino acids. Deletions cut 3 bases from V and 4 bases from J, with 18 bases between. Germline V lookup: CDR1 SGHTA, CDR2 FQGNSA. CDR3 protein: CASSLKVGLMGTEAFF. The CDR3 DNA sequence: TGTGCCAGCAGCTTGAAGGTTGGGCTTATGGGCACTGAAGCTTTCTTT.

The chain joins TRBV5-4 to TRBJ1-1; possibly TRBD1 for D (5 bases). CDR3 length: 14 amino acids. Per the germline V gene, CDR1 is SGHNT and CDR2 is YYREEE (reference sequence). V gave up 4 bases and J gave up 2 bases, with 12 bases separating them. CDR3 sequence reads: CASSPRGKNTEAFF. The CDR3 nucleotides read TGTGCCAGCAGCCCGAGGGGAAAAAACACTGAAGCTTTCTTT.

V gene TRBV20-1 combines with J gene TRBJ1-1; D ambiguous. This CDR3 is built from 14 residues. Germline V gives CDR1 DFQATT, CDR2 SNEGSKA (reference sequence). With 4 bases removed from V and 0 bases from J, the gap between germline ends came to 12 bases. The CDR3: CSAKSPEMNTEAFF. In DNA form, the CDR3 reads TGCAGTGCTAAGAGTCCGGAGATGAACACTGAAGCTTTCTTT.

A few counts support this clonotype. V usage is TRBV10-3 and J usage is TRBJ1-1, with TRBD1 as a possible D gene (6 bases). The length of the CDR3 is 12 residues. V shed 6 bases and J shed 7 bases, with 12 bases lying between them. CDR1 is ENHRY, CDR2 SYGVKD, per germline. CDR3 in amino acids: CAISEDRIEAFF. CDR3 coding DNA: TGTGCCATCAGCGAAGACAGGATTGAAGCTTTCTTT.

This clonotype was recorded at least ten times. The chain employs TRBV7-2 and TRBJ2-3; no clear D. The CDR3 is 12 residues long. In germline, CDR1 is SGHTA, CDR2 FQGNSA. Trimming stripped 5 bases from V and 5 bases from J, with 8 bases between. CDR3 amino acids: CASSLELDTQYF. The CDR3 DNA reads as TGTGCCAGCAGCCTGGAGCTAGATACGCAGTATTTT.

This clonotype was counted between two and nine times. The chain has TRBV7-8 and TRBJ2-3; tentative D call: TRBD1 (5 bases). The germline V gene has CDR1 SGHVS and CDR2 FQNEAQ. With 1 base removed from V and 6 bases from J, the gap between germline ends came to 11 bases. The CDR3 totals 14 residues. The CDR3 region has the DNA TGTGCCAGCAGCTTAGTGGGGCCCCAGGATACGCAGTATTTT. Its translation is CASSLVGPQDTQYF.